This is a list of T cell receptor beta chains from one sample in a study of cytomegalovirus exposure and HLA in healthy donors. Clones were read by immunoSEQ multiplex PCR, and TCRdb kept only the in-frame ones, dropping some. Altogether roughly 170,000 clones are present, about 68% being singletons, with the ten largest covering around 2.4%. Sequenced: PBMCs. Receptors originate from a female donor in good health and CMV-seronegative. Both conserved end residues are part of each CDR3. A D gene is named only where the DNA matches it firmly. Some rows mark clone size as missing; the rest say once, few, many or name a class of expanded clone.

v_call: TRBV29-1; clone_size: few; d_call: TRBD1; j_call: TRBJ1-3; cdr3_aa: CSVEDRPDSGGNTIYF; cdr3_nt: TGCAGCGTTGAGGACAGGCCGGATTCGGGTGGAAACACCATATATTTT
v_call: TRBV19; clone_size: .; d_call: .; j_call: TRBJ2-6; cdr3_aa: CASSIRGSSGANVLTF; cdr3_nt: TGTGCCAGTAGTATACGGGGGAGCTCTGGGGCCAACGTCCTGACTTTC
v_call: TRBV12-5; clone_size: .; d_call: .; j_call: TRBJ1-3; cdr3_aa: CASGLGPGNTIYF; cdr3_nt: TGTGCTAGTGGGCTGGGGCCAGGAAACACCATATATTTT
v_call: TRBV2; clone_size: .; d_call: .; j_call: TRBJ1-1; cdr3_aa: CASQDLLWNTEAFF; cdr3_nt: TGTGCCAGCCAAGATCTGCTATGGAACACTGAAGCTTTCTTT
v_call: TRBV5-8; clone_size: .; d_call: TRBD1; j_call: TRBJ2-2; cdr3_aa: CASSLPGQGHTGELFF; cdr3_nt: TGTGCCAGCAGCTTACCGGGACAGGGACACACCGGGGAGCTGTTTTTT
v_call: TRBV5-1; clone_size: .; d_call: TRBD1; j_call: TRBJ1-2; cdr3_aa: CASSGSTGGENGYTF; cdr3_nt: TGCGCCAGCAGCGGATCTACAGGGGGCGAAAATGGCTACACCTTC
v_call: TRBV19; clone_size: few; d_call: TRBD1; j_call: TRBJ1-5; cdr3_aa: CASSIVGQAFNQPQHF; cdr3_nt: TGTGCCAGTAGTATAGTGGGACAGGCGTTCAATCAGCCCCAGCATTTT
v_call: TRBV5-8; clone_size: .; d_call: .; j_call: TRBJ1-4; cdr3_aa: CASRHWVGATNEKLFF; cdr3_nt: TGTGCCAGCAGGCATTGGGTAGGGGCAACTAATGAAAAACTGTTTTTT
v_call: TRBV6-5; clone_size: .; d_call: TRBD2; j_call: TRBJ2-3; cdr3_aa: CASTLAGGTDTQYF; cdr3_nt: TGTGCCAGCACCCTAGCGGGGGGCACGGATACGCAGTATTTT
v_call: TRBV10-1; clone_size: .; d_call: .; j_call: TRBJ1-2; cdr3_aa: CASSYSLQSGYTF; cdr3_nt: TGCGCCAGCAGCTACTCTCTACAGAGTGGCTACACCTTC
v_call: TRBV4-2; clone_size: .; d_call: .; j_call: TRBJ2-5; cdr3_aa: CASSQVDGGVLQETQYF; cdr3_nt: TGTGCCAGCAGCCAAGTCGACGGGGGAGTCCTCCAAGAGACCCAGTACTTC
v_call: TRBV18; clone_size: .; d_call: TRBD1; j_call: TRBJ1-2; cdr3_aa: CASSRDGTGAFNYGYTF; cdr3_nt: TGTGCCAGCTCCCGAGACGGGACAGGGGCTTTTAACTATGGCTACACCTTC
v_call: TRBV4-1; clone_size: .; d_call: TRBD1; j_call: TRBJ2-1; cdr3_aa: CASSQEDRTYNEQFF; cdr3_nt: TGCGCCAGCAGCCAAGAGGACAGGACCTACAATGAGCAGTTCTTC
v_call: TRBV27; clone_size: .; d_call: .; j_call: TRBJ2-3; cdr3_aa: CASSPVPQTDTQYF; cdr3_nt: TGTGCCAGCAGTCCAGTGCCACAAACAGATACGCAGTATTTT
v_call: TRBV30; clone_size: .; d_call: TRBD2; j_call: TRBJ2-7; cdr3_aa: CAWSTGLAGYYEQYF; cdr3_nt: TGTGCCTGGAGCACTGGACTAGCGGGATACTACGAGCAGTACTTC
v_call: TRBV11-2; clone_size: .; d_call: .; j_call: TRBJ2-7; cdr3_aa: CASSLERRRRYF; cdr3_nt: TGTGCCAGCAGCTTAGAACGGCGGCGGCGGTACTTC
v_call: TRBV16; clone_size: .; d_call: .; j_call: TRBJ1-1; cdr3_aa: CASSQQGSSTEAFF; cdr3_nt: TGTGCCAGCAGCCAGCAGGGTTCGAGCACTGAAGCTTTCTTT
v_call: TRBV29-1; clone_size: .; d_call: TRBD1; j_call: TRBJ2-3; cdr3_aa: CSARGGTGADTQYF; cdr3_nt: TGCAGCGCTCGTGGGGGGACAGGGGCTGATACGCAGTATTTT
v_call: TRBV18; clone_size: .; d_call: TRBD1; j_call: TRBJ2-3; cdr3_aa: CASSSARQGDTQYF; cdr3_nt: TGTGCCAGCTCCTCAGCCCGACAGGGGGATACGCAGTATTTT
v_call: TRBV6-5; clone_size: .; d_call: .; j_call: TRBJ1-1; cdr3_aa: CASSYSGRSTEAFF; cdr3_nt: TGTGCCAGCAGTTACAGTGGGAGGAGCACTGAAGCTTTCTTT
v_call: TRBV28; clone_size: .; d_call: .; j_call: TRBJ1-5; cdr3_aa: CASTHSYSNQPQHF; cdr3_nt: TGTGCCAGCACCCACAGTTATAGCAATCAGCCCCAGCATTTT
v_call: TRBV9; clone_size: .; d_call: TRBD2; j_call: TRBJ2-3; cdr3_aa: CASSVDPGLAGPDTQYF; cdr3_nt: TGTGCCAGCAGCGTAGACCCTGGACTAGCGGGACCAGATACGCAGTATTTT
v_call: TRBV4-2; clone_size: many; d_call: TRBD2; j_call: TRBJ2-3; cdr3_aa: CASSQSSGGGADTQYF; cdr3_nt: TGTGCCAGCAGCCAATCTAGCGGGGGCGGGGCAGATACGCAGTATTTT
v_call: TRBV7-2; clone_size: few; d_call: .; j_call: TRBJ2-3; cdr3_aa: CASSSRTPGTQYF; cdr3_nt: TGTGCCAGCAGCTCACGGACACCTGGTACGCAGTATTTT
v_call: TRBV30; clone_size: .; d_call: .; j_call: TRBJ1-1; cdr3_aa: CAWTEPRGEAFF; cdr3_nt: TGTGCCTGGACGGAGCCCCGGGGAGAAGCTTTCTTT
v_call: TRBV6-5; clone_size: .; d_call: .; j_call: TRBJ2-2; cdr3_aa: CASSYRRNTGELFF; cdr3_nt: TGTGCCAGCAGTTACCGGAGAAACACCGGGGAGCTGTTTTTT
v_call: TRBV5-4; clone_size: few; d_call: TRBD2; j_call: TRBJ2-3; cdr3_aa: CASSTSGRGTDTQYF; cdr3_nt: TGTGCCAGCAGCACCAGCGGGAGGGGCACAGATACGCAGTATTTT
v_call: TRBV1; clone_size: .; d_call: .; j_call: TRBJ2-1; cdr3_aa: CTSSPRPGTSGMASYNEQFF; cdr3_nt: TGCACCAGCAGCCCCCGTCCCGGGACTAGCGGGATGGCTTCCTACAATGAGCAGTTCTTC
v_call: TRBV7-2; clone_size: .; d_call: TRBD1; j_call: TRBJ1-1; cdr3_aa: CASSWQGAEAFF; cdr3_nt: TGTGCCAGCAGCTGGCAGGGGGCTGAAGCTTTCTTT
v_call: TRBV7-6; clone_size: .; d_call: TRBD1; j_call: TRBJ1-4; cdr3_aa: CASSLGTGAGEKLFF; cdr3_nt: TGTGCCAGCAGCCTAGGGACAGGGGCCGGTGAAAAACTGTTTTTT
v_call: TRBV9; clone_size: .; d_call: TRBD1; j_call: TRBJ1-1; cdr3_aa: CASSLGQGVEAFF; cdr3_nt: TGTGCCAGCAGCTTGGGCCAGGGGGTTGAAGCTTTCTTT
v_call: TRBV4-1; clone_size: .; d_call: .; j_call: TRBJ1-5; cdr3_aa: CASSQDTGNTYQPQHF; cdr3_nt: TGCGCCAGCAGCCAAGATACGGGAAACACTTATCAGCCCCAGCATTTT
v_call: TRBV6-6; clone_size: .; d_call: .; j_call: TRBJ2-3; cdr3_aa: CASSPRGVTSTDTQYF; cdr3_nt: TGTGCCAGCAGTCCCAGGGGGGTTACTAGCACAGATACGCAGTATTTT
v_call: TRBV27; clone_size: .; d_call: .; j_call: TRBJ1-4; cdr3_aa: CASRTMRIEAVATNEKLFF; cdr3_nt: TGTGCCAGCAGAACCATGAGAATTGAGGCGGTTGCAACTAATGAAAAACTGTTTTTT
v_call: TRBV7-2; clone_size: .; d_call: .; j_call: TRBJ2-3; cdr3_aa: CASSPGGSGTTDTQYF; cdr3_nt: TGTGCCAGCAGCCCCGGGGGTAGCGGTACCACAGATACGCAGTATTTT
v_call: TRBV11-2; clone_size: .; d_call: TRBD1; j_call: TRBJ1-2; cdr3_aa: CASSLDFGTGTGYTF; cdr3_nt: TGTGCCAGCAGCTTAGATTTTGGGACAGGGACTGGCTACACCTTC
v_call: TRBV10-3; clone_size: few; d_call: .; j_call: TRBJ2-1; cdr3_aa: CAISESSASDEQFF; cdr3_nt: TGTGCCATCAGTGAGTCATCGGCTAGCGATGAGCAGTTCTTC
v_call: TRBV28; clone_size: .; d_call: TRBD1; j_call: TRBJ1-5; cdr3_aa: CASSLSTGTQPQHF; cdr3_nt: TGTGCCAGCAGTTTATCGACAGGGACTCAGCCCCAGCATTTT
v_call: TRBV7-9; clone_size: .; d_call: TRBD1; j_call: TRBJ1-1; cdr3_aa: CASSLSGGQGGTTEAFF; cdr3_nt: TGTGCCAGCAGCTTATCGGGGGGACAGGGCGGCACCACTGAAGCTTTCTTT
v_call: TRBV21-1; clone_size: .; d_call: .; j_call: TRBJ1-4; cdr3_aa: CASSRTGGREKLFF; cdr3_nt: TGTGCCAGCTCTAGGACAGGGGGCCGCGAAAAACTGTTTTTT
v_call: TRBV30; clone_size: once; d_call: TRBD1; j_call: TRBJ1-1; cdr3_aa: CAWSVRGARGTEAFF; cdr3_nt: TGTGCCTGGAGTGTACGCGGGGCCAGGGGGACTGAAGCTTTCTTT
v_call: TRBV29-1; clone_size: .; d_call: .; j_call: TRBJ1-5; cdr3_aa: CSVAGDSNQPQHF; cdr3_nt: TGCAGCGTTGCCGGAGACAGCAATCAGCCCCAGCATTTT
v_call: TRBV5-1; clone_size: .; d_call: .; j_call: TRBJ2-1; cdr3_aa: CASSLVGADYNEQFF; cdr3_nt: TGCGCCAGCAGCTTGGTAGGGGCGGACTACAATGAGCAGTTCTTC
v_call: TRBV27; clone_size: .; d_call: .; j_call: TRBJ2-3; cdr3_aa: CAQAQGYTDTQYF; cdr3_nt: TGTGCCCAAGCCCAGGGGTACACAGATACGCAGTATTTT